This T cell receptor beta chain was sequenced during a study of post-analysis software for immune sequencing data. Across the whole study: The study covered relapsing-remitting, secondary progressive and progressive-relapsing courses of multiple sclerosis.

This clonotype was seen a single time. Its cognate antigen is unknown. A read error may produce the germline difference seen at one junction end. Every TCR beta cDNA library bore unique molecular identifiers. Via MiXCR, TCRdb re-called the PCR reads, giving one row per CDR3 protein. Of approximately 690,000 distinct CDR3 sequences in the sample, roughly three fifths were seen once. Findings of the study overall: Relative to controls, patients had five TRBV segments at higher frequency, with TRBV5-6, TRBV5-1 and TRBV20-1 among these. Controls' normalized Chao1 diversity significantly exceeded that of multiple sclerosis patients.

Germline loops: CDR1 SNHLY, CDR2 FYNNEI. The CDR3 contains 13 residues. This rearrangement joins TRBV2 to TRBJ1-2; 7 bases are shared with TRBD1. This TCR was sampled from a girl aged 2 to 9 with multiple sclerosis. The sequenced material came from blood. The CDR3 DNA sequence: TGTGCTAGCAGTGGACAGGACCTCTATGGCTACACCTTC. Translated: CASSGQDLYGYTF. The full variable domain, completed using reference TRBV2 and TRBJ1-2, is EPEVTQTPSHQVTQMGQEVILRCVPISNHLYFYWYRQILGQKVEFLVSFYNNEISEKSEIFDDQFSVERPDGSNFTLKIRSTKLEDSAMYFCASSGQDLYGYTFGSGTRLTVV.